A single sample is the source of the 32 T cell receptor beta chains below, sequenced in a study of cytomegalovirus exposure and HLA in healthy donors. Profiled with immunoSEQ multiplex PCR; TCRdb holds only in-frame clones, not every one. This sample has more than 110,000 clones, with around 90% found just once. What was sequenced was PBMCs. Every receptor here comes from a woman aged 18-30 years in good health and CMV-seropositive.

This clone was observed a few times. The chain carries TRBV29-1 and TRBJ1-5; D is unclear. The CDR3 extends over 13 amino acids. The V gene lost 6 bases and the J gene lost 1 base, with 10 bases spanning the gap. CDR1 and CDR2 (germline): SQVTM, ANQGSEA. CDR3 DNA: TGCAGCGTAGGAGGAGCGAGCAATCAGCCCCAGCATTTT. Protein: CSVGGASNQPQHF.

The chain links TRBV2 to TRBJ2-3; 9 bases match TRBD1. This CDR3 has 13 amino acids. V shed 7 bases and J 6 bases; nucleotides not matched to a gene: 5. Germline V gene data show CDR1 as SNHLY and CDR2 as FYNNEI. The CDR3 reads CASMWTGADTQYF. CDR3 nucleotides: TGTGCCAGCATGTGGACAGGGGCGGATACGCAGTATTTT.

The chain links TRBV7-2 to TRBJ2-2, with TRBD1 matching 11 bases. The germline CDR1 and CDR2 sequences are SGHTA and FQGNSA. CDR3 length: 17 residues. J gave up 0 bases and V 1 base, and 1 base lay outside the gene matches. The CDR3 DNA reads as TGTGCCAGCAGCTTAGGGGGACAGGGGGCGAACACCGGGGAGCTGTTTTTT. The encoded protein is CASSLGGQGANTGELFF.

This clone was recorded only once. The chain couples TRBV7-6 to TRBJ2-1; 13 nucleotides align to TRBD2. CDR1 and CDR2 (germline): SGHVS, FNYEAQ. Trimming cost V 2 bases and J 9 bases; bases outside gene matches: 7. The CDR3 runs to 16 residues. The DNA for the CDR3 is TGTGCCAGCAGCTTATATACTAGCGGGGGGGGAGGTGAGCAGTTCTTC. Translation: CASSLYTSGGGGEQFF.

This clone was detected once. The CDR3 DNA follows: TGCGCCAGCAGTCATGATGATGACAAAAGCAATCAGCCCCAGCATTTT. Protein product: CASSHDDDKSNQPQHF. This chain connects TRBV23-1 to TRBJ1-5; D gene ambiguous. TRBV23-1 is placed among ORFs of uncertain function. The CDR3 spans 16 residues. The V gene lost 3 bases and the J gene lost 1 base, with 13 bases spanning the gap.

The CDR3 nucleotides are TGCGCCAGCAGCCGTACAGGGGCCGAGCAGTACTTC. It is translated as CASSRTGAEQYF. The V and J genes are TRBV5-1 and TRBJ2-7, with 7 bases aligning to TRBD1. Looked up from germline, CDR1 is SGHRS and CDR2 is YFSETQ. CDR3 length: 12 amino acids. The junction had 4 bases not matched to a gene; V was cut back by 4 bases and J by 6 bases.

This chain joins TRBV6-1 and TRBJ1-5; a weak D match, TRBD1 (6 bases). The germline V gene has CDR1 MNHNS and CDR2 SASEGT. V was clipped by 3 bases and J by 2 bases, with 17 bases between them. CDR3 length: 17 amino acids. In DNA, the CDR3 is TGTGCCAGCAGTGAGTTTCGGGGGGCGTCGGGCAATCAGCCCCAGCATTTT. Amino acid sequence: CASSEFRGASGNQPQHF.

The chain is built from TRBV4-2 and TRBJ2-2, with 10 bases identical to TRBD2. CDR1 and CDR2 (germline): LGHNA, YNFKEQ. This CDR3 is 17 amino acids long. J lost 6 bases, V lost 0 bases, and 7 bases had no gene match. CDR3 sequence (DNA): TGTGCCAGCAGCCAAGAGAGGCTCCTAGCGGGGGCCGGGGAGCTGTTTTTT. It encodes CASSQERLLAGAGELFF.

The chain is built from TRBV5-4 and TRBJ2-3; 8 bases align to TRBD2. This CDR3 contains 13 residues. V shed 3 bases, J shed 5 bases, and the junction held 2 bases outside the gene matches. Germline CDR1 is SGHNT and CDR2 is YYREEE (reference sequence). CDR3 nucleotides: TGTGCCAGCAGCTCGGGACTAGGAGATACGCAGTATTTT. This encodes CASSSGLGDTQYF.

This sequence joins TRBV7-6 and TRBJ1-6; 10 nucleotides align to TRBD1. The CDR3 has 15 residues. The germline CDR1 and CDR2 sequences are SGHVS and FNYEAQ. V shed 5 bases, J shed 7 bases, and the junction held 5 bases outside the gene matches. CDR3 nucleotide sequence: TGTGCCAGCAGCGAAACGGGACAGGGGAATTCACCCCTCCACTTT. It is translated as CASSETGQGNSPLHF.

Concerning this clone: One junction end disagrees with the germline gene, perhaps due to a read error. The J gene is TRBJ1-4, the V gene TRBV7-7; 9 positions agree with TRBD1. Germline CDR1 reads SSHAT; CDR2 reads FNYEAQ (reference sequence). CDR3 length equals 13 residues. The CDR3 sequence: CASSDGQGRKLFF. CDR3 bases: TGTGCTAGCAGCGACGGACAGGGGAGAAAACTGTTTTTT.

The J gene is TRBJ1-5, the V gene TRBV5-5; D not certain. Between the trimmed V and J ends, which lost 2 bases and 1 base, there was a span of 10 bases. CDR3 length: 15 residues. Germline V gives CDR1 SGHKS, CDR2 YYEKEE (reference sequence). The CDR3, as DNA: TGTGCCAGCAGCTTTGGAGGGCTGAGCAATCAGCCCCAGCATTTT. This translates into CASSFGGLSNQPQHF.

The J gene is TRBJ2-2, the V gene TRBV11-3, with D maybe TRBD1 (5 bases). Germline loops: CDR1 SGHNT, CDR2 YENEEA. The V end lost 1 base, the J end lost 6 bases, and 12 bases lay between the germline ends. The CDR3 covers 15 residues. The CDR3 is CASSLVAGRPGELFF. The CDR3 DNA sequence: TGTGCCAGCAGCTTAGTCGCAGGGCGTCCCGGGGAGCTGTTTTTT.

The J gene is TRBJ2-5, the V gene TRBV2, with 8 positions matching TRBD2. CDR1 and CDR2 from the germline V gene are SNHLY and FYNNEI. The CDR3 length is 14 residues. V gave up 6 bases and J gave up 3 bases; unmatched junction bases: 6. The DNA of the CDR3 is TGTGCCAGCAGATCCGGGGGGGTTAAAGAGACCCAGTACTTC. It yields the protein CASRSGGVKETQYF.

The chain is built from TRBV2 and TRBJ1-1; D is perhaps TRBD1 (5 bases). From germline, CDR1 is SNHLY and CDR2 FYNNEI. The CDR3 sequence is 12 residues long. V lost 11 bases and J lost 4, with 14 bases in between. As DNA, the CDR3 is TGTGCCGGCTCCTGGGGGGGCACTGAAGCTTTCTTT. Residues: CAGSWGGTEAFF.

The chain recombines TRBV23-1 with TRBJ2-1, with TRBD2 matching over 8 bases. TRBV23-1 is annotated as an ORF whose role is uncertain. CDR3 size: 16 residues. The V segment lost 3 bases and the J segment 1 base; nucleotides outside the gene matches: 5. This CDR3 reads CASSHGGGPSYNEQFF. Written as DNA, the CDR3 is TGCGCCAGCAGTCATGGCGGGGGGCCATCCTACAATGAGCAGTTCTTC.

Only one count was recorded for this clone. The genes are TRBV5-1 and TRBJ2-3; the match to TRBD1 covers 9 bases. The CDR3 runs to 17 residues. V shed 4 bases, J shed 1 base, and the junction held 10 bases outside the gene matches. CDR1 is SGHRS and CDR2 is YFSETQ in the germline V gene. For the CDR3, the DNA is TGCGCCAGCAGCCTCTACAGGGGGCATGTGGGCACAGATACGCAGTATTTT. Protein: CASSLYRGHVGTDTQYF.

This chain uses TRBV19 with TRBJ1-2, with D possibly being TRBD1 (5 bases). Germline values: CDR1 LNHDA, CDR2 SQIVND (reference sequence). CDR3 length: 13 amino acids. V lost 11 bases and J 2 bases, leaving 15 bases between the germline ends. Written as DNA, the CDR3 is TGTGCCGTACTGGGGGGGACCAACTATGGCTACACCTTC. Amino acids: CAVLGGTNYGYTF.

This chain links TRBV6-5 with TRBJ1-1; D is possibly TRBD1 (5 bases). Germline assignment: CDR1 MNHEY and CDR2 SVGAGI. The V end lost 2 bases, the J end lost 1 base, and 8 bases lay between the germline ends. There are 14 residues in the CDR3. CDR3 DNA: TGTGCCAGCAGTTACAGCACAGGGAACACTGAAGCTTTCTTT. This translates into CASSYSTGNTEAFF.

The chain uses TRBV7-9 and TRBJ1-2; no clear D. The CDR3 has 16 amino acids. Germline-derived CDR1 and CDR2 are SEHNR and FQNEAQ (reference sequence). The V and J ends lost 0 bases and 4 bases respectively, with 15 bases between them. The CDR3 nucleotides read TGTGCCAGCAGCTTAGCGGTCTCCCGGGAGGGCTATGGCTACACCTTC. This codes for CASSLAVSREGYGYTF.

The chain carries TRBV6-6 and TRBJ1-5, with 7 positions matching TRBD1. V dropped 3 bases and J dropped 8; count of bases not matched to a gene: 1. The CDR3 sequence is 12 residues long. CDR1 and CDR2 from the germline V gene are MNHNY and SVGAGI (reference sequence). The CDR3 region is CASSYGTEPQHF. CDR3 sequence (DNA): TGTGCCAGCAGTTATGGGACAGAGCCCCAGCATTTT.

The chain carries TRBV15 and TRBJ1-2; D not resolved. V was shortened by 0 bases and J by 5 bases, with 10 bases between the two germline ends. CDR1 and CDR2 (germline): LNHNV, YYDKDF (reference sequence). This CDR3 is 14 amino acids long. Here the CDR3 reads CATSRDGSAYGYTF. In DNA, the CDR3 is TGTGCCACCAGCAGAGATGGGTCAGCGTATGGCTACACCTTC.

The chain carries TRBV13 and TRBJ2-2, with D unresolved. Trimming removed 4 bases from V and 4 bases from J, with 10 bases in between. The CDR3 runs to 14 residues. CDR1 and CDR2 from the germline V gene are PRHDT and FYEKMQ (reference sequence). In nucleotides, the CDR3 is TGTGCCAGCAGCTCCGAAGCGACCACCGGGGAGCTGTTTTTT. This gives the protein CASSSEATTGELFF.

The chain combines TRBV19 with TRBJ2-4, with a possible D match to TRBD2 (6 bases). V lost 5 bases to trimming and J lost 4 bases, with 21 bases between them. Germline CDR1 is LNHDA and CDR2 is SQIVND (reference sequence). The CDR3 runs to 17 residues. CDR3 nucleotide sequence: TGTGCCAGTAGTCCCCAGGGTGGAAGACGGGGGAAAAACATTCAGTACTTC. As protein: CASSPQGGRRGKNIQYF.

V usage is TRBV5-1 and J usage is TRBJ1-1; no firm D call. The germline gives CDR1 SGHRS, CDR2 YFSETQ. Deletions cut 3 bases from V and 6 bases from J, with 18 bases between. This CDR3 spans 15 amino acids. CDR3 sequence: CASSSSDRDGSEAFF. The CDR3, as DNA: TGCGCCAGCAGCTCCTCCGACCGGGATGGGTCTGAAGCTTTCTTT. The variable domain in full, completed from reference TRBV5-1 and TRBJ1-1, reads KAGVTQTPRYLIKTRGQQVTLSCSPISGHRSVSWYQQTPGQGLQFLFEYFSETQRNKGNFPGRFSGRQFSNSRSEMNVSTLELGDSALYLCASSSSDRDGSEAFFGQGTRLTVV.

J is TRBJ2-2 and V is TRBV4-2; 7 nucleotides align to TRBD2. CDR1 is LGHNA and CDR2 is YNFKEQ in the germline V gene. CDR3 size: 17 residues. J gave up 2 bases and V 4 bases, and 10 bases lay outside the gene matches. CDR3 nucleotides: TGTGCCAGCAGCCTCCCATCTAGCGGTTTAAACACCGGGGAGCTGTTTTTT. Its translation is CASSLPSSGLNTGELFF.

This chain connects TRBV28 to TRBJ2-7; the D gene is possibly TRBD1 (6 bases). The germline V gene encodes CDR1 MDHEN and CDR2 SYDVKM. The CDR3 is made up of 14 amino acids. Trimming pared 7 bases from V and 4 bases from J, leaving 17 bases between. Written as DNA, the CDR3 is TGTGCCAGCATCCCAGGGGATAGTTCGTACGAGCAGTACTTC. Its translation: CASIPGDSSYEQYF.

This clone was found once. The gene calls are TRBV9 and TRBJ2-1; 11 nucleotides match TRBD1. Losses at the gene ends were 4 bases for V and 7 bases for J; bases not matched to a gene: 10. The length of the CDR3 is 16 residues. Germline V lookup: CDR1 SGDLS, CDR2 YYNGEE. CDR3 DNA sequence: TGTGCCAGCAGCTCCTCCGGGACAGGGGGTTGGAATGAGCAGTTCTTC. Amino acids: CASSSSGTGGWNEQFF. The whole variable domain, remainder taken from reference TRBV9 and TRBJ2-1, is DSGVTQTPKHLITATGQRVTLRCSPRSGDLSVYWYQQSLDQGLQFLIQYYNGEERAKGNILERFSAQQFPDLHSELNLSSLELGDSALYFCASSSSGTGGWNEQFFGPGTRLTVL.

This clone turned up a few times. The chain links TRBV10-3 to TRBJ2-7, with 9 bases identical to TRBD1. The germline gives CDR1 ENHRY, CDR2 SYGVKD. This CDR3 has 14 residues. Losses at the gene ends were 6 bases for V and 3 bases for J; bases not matched to a gene: 6. This CDR3 is CAIREGTGRYEQYF. CDR3 coding DNA: TGTGCCATCAGGGAAGGGACAGGGCGCTACGAGCAGTACTTC.

V gene TRBV27 combines with J gene TRBJ1-6, with D perhaps TRBD1 (5 bases). Trimming took 2 bases from V and 8 from J, leaving 7 bases between them. CDR1 and CDR2 from the germline V gene are MNHEY and SMNVEV (reference sequence). This CDR3 comprises 13 residues. The CDR3 coding sequence is TGTGCCAGCAGTTTAGACAGTTATTCACCCCTCCACTTT. Its translation: CASSLDSYSPLHF.

This clone has more than one count but fewer than ten. V usage is TRBV7-3 and J usage is TRBJ1-1; possible D gene TRBD1, 6 bases. The germline V and J ends were trimmed by 5 bases and 4 bases, with 14 bases remaining between them. This CDR3 is 14 amino acids long. The germline CDR1 and CDR2 sequences are SGHTA and FQGTGA. The DNA for the CDR3 is TGTGCCAGCAGCCCAAACAGGGAGGGCACTGAAGCTTTCTTT. This translates into CASSPNREGTEAFF.

This rearrangement joins TRBV5-4 to TRBJ2-3; 12 bases are shared with TRBD1. V lost 4 bases and J lost 8; bases outside the gene matches: 8. Looked up from germline, CDR1 is SGHNT and CDR2 is YYREEE (reference sequence). The CDR3 spans 15 residues. The CDR3 here is CASSVPGQGAITQYF. The CDR3 DNA reads TGTGCCAGCAGCGTGCCGGGACAGGGGGCAATTACGCAGTATTTT.